This T cell receptor (beta chain) comes out of a study of blood T cell repertoires in COVID-19. CDR1 is MNHNS and CDR2 is SASEGT in the germline V gene. Trimming removed 2 bases at V and 6 bases at J, with 14 bases between. The CDR3 is 15 residues long. The table came from immunoSEQ multiplex PCR; TCRdb's copy has only in-frame clones and leaves some out. This sample has 130,000 or so clones; around 80% occur once, and the top ten carry 12%. The sequence was obtained from a woman aged 60-75 years with acute or convalescent COVID-19. The specimen sequenced was peripheral blood. V and J are TRBV6-1 and TRBJ2-1; D uncertain. The CDR3 region has the DNA TGTGCCAGCAGTGAAAACGTAGGCCGGAGCAATGAGCAGTTCTTC. Translating gives CASSENVGRSNEQFF.